This T cell receptor beta chain originates from a study of T cell changes during pregnancy in multiple sclerosis. This CDR3 has 15 residues. The germline V and J ends were trimmed by 7 bases and 1 base, with 14 bases remaining between them. CDR1 is SGHTA, CDR2 FQGNSA, per germline. Generated by immunoSEQ multiplex PCR, the TCRdb table keeps only in-frame clones and is missing some. The top ten clones hold 0.6% to 0.85% of a sample with 40,000 to 55,000 clones, approximately 92% of them seen once. This receptor was identified in a female donor with multiple sclerosis, enrolled in a pregnancy study. Sequences were derived from CD4+ T cells from peripheral blood mononuclear cells, sampled in the third trimester of pregnancy. The chain carries TRBV7-2 and TRBJ2-1; D possibly corresponds to TRBD2 (6 bases). CDR3 protein: CASTPGGVSYNEQFF. As DNA, the CDR3 is TGTGCCAGCACCCCGGGCGGGGTTTCCTACAATGAGCAGTTCTTC.